This TCR beta chain was documented in a study of blood T cell repertoires in COVID-19. Study summary: Nucleic acid was either cDNA or gDNA, and it came from T cells, B-cell-depleted T cells, or PBMCs.

Trimming shortened V by 2 bases and J by 0 bases, and 11 bases separated the two germline ends. The CDR3 is 16 amino acids. Germline V gene data show CDR1 as MGHRA and CDR2 as YSYEKL. TCRdb's copy holds only in-frame clones and misses some; the assay was immunoSEQ multiplex PCR. The sample yields about 250,000 clones, under 90% seen once. This clonotype originated in a woman between 25 and 40 years old with acute COVID-19. This sequence joins TRBV4-1 and TRBJ1-3; maybe TRBD1 (6 bases). Material for sequencing was PBMCs or T cells enriched from blood (not recorded which). As DNA, the CDR3 is TGCGCCAGCAGCCAACGGGACACTAGCTCTGGAAACACCATATATTTT. Translated, it gives CASSQRDTSSGNTIYF.